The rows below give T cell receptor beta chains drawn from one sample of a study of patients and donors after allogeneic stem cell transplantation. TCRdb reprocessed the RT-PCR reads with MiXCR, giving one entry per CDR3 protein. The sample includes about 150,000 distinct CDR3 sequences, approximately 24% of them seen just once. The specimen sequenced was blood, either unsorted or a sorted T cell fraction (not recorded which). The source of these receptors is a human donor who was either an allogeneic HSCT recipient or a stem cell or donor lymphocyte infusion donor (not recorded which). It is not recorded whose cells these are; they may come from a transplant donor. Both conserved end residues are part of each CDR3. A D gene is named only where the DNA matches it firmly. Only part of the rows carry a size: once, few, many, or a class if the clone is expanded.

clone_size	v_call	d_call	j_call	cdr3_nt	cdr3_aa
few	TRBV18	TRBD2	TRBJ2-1	TGTGCCAGCTCACCCGGGACTAGTAGAGATGAGCAGTTCTTC	CASSPGTSRDEQFF
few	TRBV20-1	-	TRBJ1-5	TGCAGTGCTAGAGACCAACAGGGAAATCAGCCCCAGCATTTT	CSARDQQGNQPQHF
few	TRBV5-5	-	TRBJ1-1	TGTGCCAGCAGCTTAAAGGTGAGGGTTGAAGCTTTCTTT	CASSLKVRVEAFF
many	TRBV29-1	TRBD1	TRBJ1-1	TGCAGCGTTGAGACAGGGGTAGGGATTGGAGAAGCTTTCTTT	CSVETGVGIGEAFF
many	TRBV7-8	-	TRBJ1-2	TGTGCCAGCAGCCCCCTTATGGGGCTCATGGGGTATGGCTACACCTTC	CASSPLMGLMGYGYTF
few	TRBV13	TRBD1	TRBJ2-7	TGTGCCAGCAGCCCCTTCAGGGACAGGGGTTCCTACGAGCAGTACTTC	CASSPFRDRGSYEQYF
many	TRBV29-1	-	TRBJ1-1	TGCAGCGTTGAACTGGGGAGAAGCAGGGGCACTGAAGCTTTCTTT	CSVELGRSRGTEAFF
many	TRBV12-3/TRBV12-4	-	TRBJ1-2	TGTGCCAGCAGTCGCGTTGTTTCGAGGGGGTATGGCTACACCTTC	CASSRVVSRGYGYTF
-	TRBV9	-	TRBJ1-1	TGTGCCAGCAGCACCCAGGCCGCCTCTTCTTACACTGAAGCTTTCTTT	CASSTQAASSYTEAFF
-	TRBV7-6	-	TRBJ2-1	TGTGCCAGCAGCTTAGCGGGGGCAGGGCCCCTAGTATACAATGAGCAGTTCTTC	CASSLAGAGPLVYNEQFF
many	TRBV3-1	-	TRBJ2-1	TGTGCCAGCAGCCAAAAAGCTTGGAGTCCCAGTGACTTCTACAATGAGCAGTTCTTC	CASSQKAWSPSDFYNEQFF
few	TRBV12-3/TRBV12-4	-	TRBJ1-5	TGTGCCAGCAGTTTTGATGGCAGGGCCAGTGGGAGCAATCAGCCCCAGCATTTT	CASSFDGRASGSNQPQHF
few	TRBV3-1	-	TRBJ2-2	TGTGCCAGCAGCCAAGATCAAAACACCGGGGAGCTGTTTTTT	CASSQDQNTGELFF
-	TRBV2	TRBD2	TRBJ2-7	TGTGCCAGCAGGTTGGGACTAGCGGGGTCCTACGAGCAGTACTTC	CASRLGLAGSYEQYF
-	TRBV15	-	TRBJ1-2	TGTGCCACCAGGGACATCCCTTCTAACTATGGCTACACCTTC	CATRDIPSNYGYTF
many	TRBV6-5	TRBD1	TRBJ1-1	TGTGCCAGCAGTTACTCAACAGGGGGCACTCTGAACACTGAAGCTTTCTTT	CASSYSTGGTLNTEAFF
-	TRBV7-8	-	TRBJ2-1	TGTGCCAGCAGCGCTCGGGCCCGGCTAACCTCCAATGAGCAGTTCTTC	CASSARARLTSNEQFF
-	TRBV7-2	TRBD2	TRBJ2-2	TGTGCCAGCAGCTTAAGGGGACTAGCGGTGAACACCGGGGAGCTGTTTTTT	CASSLRGLAVNTGELFF
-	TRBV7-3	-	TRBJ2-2	TGTGCCAGCAGCTCCTACCACTCGGGGGAGCTGTTTTTT	CASSSYHSGELFF
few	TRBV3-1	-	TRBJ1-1	TGTGCCAGCAGAACAACTGGGGACACTGAAGCTTTCTTT	CASRTTGDTEAFF
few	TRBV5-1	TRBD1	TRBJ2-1	TGCGCCAGCAGCTTGCCACTAACAGGGGACCATGAGCAGTTCTTC	CASSLPLTGDHEQFF
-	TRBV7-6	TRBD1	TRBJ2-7	TGTGCCAGCAGCTTAGAGGGCAGGGGGGAGCAGTACTTC	CASSLEGRGEQYF
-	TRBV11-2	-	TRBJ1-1	TGTGCCAGCAGCTTGCTGCCAGGGGCTGAAGCTTTCTTT	CASSLLPGAEAFF
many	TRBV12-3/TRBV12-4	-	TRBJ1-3	TGTGCCAGCAGCCCGACGGTGGGCTCTGGAAACACCATATATTTT	CASSPTVGSGNTIYF
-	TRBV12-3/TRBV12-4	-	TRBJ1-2	TGTGCCAGTCTGTCCGACAGGACCCTTAACTATGGCTACACCTTC	CASLSDRTLNYGYTF
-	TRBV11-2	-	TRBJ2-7	TGTGCCAGCAGCCCACGGGACGCCTACGAGCAGTACTTC	CASSPRDAYEQYF
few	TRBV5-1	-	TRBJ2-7	TGCGCCAGCAGCGTGGACCTGACCTACGAGCAGTACTTC	CASSVDLTYEQYF
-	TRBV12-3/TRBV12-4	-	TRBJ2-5	TGTGCCAGCAGTTTAATTTTCGGGGAAGAGACCCAGTACTTC	CASSLIFGEETQYF
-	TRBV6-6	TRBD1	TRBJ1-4	TGTGCCAGCAGTTACCCGGGACAGGGGCCAGAAAAACTGTTTTTT	CASSYPGQGPEKLFF
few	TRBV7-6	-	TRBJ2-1	TGTGCCAGCAGCTATTCTCGACGGAGCTCCTACAACGAGCAGTTCTTC	CASSYSRRSSYNEQFF